There are a few counts of the clone carrying this TCR beta chain. The assay was immunoSEQ multiplex PCR, and TCRdb's table has in-frame clones only and misses some. In the table there are about 120,000 clones, roughly 88% of which are singletons. The time point denotes: peripheral blood 6 weeks after treatment start. The sample originates from a study of PD-L1 blockade in urothelial cancer. Whole-study context: Male sex and bladder-origin urothelial cancer were recorded for about 90% of the roughly 30 patients. Blood was evaluated 3 weeks (second dose) and 6 weeks after therapy began.

Deletions cut 1 base from V and 5 bases from J, with 8 bases between. The germline V gene encodes CDR1 SGHTA and CDR2 FQGNSA. The CDR3 covers 14 residues. The V and J genes are TRBV7-2 and TRBJ1-4, with a weak D call TRBD1 (6 bases). The receptor's source is a man over 45 with urothelial cancer. The sample in question was PBMCs, obtained around atezolizumab (anti-PD-L1) treatment. The CDR3, as DNA: TGTGCCAGCAGCTTAGACAGGGCCAATGAAAAACTGTTTTTT. Amino acids: CASSLDRANEKLFF.